This T cell receptor (beta chain) was recovered during a study of shared clonotypes between healthy human individuals. Repertoires were generated with immunoSEQ multiplex PCR, while TCRdb's copy carries only in-frame clones and drops some. Of 1,100,000 or so clones listed, roughly 74% are singletons. Trimming pared 2 bases from V and 3 bases from J, leaving 12 bases between. The CDR3 spans 15 residues. Germline CDR1 reads SGDLS; CDR2 reads YYNGEE. This TCR was recovered from a young man in good health. Some clones in this sample may be carry-over from other donors' samples. Sequenced: memory CD4+ T cells from PBMCs. As for subset: CD45RA-negative fraction. The chain is built from TRBV9 and TRBJ1-5; D unresolved. CDR3 sequence (DNA): TGTGCCAGCAGCGTTGGGGTTGGGGTCAATCAGCCCCAGCATTTT. Its translation is CASSVGVGVNQPQHF.